This TCR beta chain is from a study of T cell changes during pregnancy in multiple sclerosis. Sequencing was performed with immunoSEQ multiplex PCR; in TCRdb, only in-frame clones are kept and a portion is missing. The repertoire holds more than 100,000 clones, with around 91% as singletons. V dropped 4 bases and J dropped 0 bases, with 11 bases sitting between them. This CDR3 comprises 15 residues. CDR1 is MDHEN and CDR2 is SYDVKM in the germline V gene. This clonotype originated in a female donor with multiple sclerosis, enrolled in a pregnancy study. This material consisted of peripheral blood, taken after pregnancy. The gene calls are TRBV28 and TRBJ2-3; possible D gene TRBD2, 5 bases. CDR3 region: CASSSDLTSTDTQYF. DNA of the CDR3: TGTGCCAGCAGTTCGGACTTGACTAGCACAGATACGCAGTATTTT.